This passage covers 17 T cell receptor beta chains from one sample sequenced in a study of blood T cell repertoires in COVID-19. Clones were read by immunoSEQ multiplex PCR, and TCRdb kept only the in-frame ones, dropping some. The data contain roughly 350,000 clones, about 93% of them seen just once; the ten biggest clones take up 2.5% to 4%. The material sequenced was peripheral blood. These receptors were collected from a woman aged 18-29 years who had recovered from COVID-19.

This chain connects TRBV12-5 to TRBJ1-2, with unresolved D. The germline CDR1 and CDR2 sequences are LGHNT and FRNRAP. Trimming pared 0 bases from V and 1 base from J, leaving 6 bases between. The CDR3 loop spans 14 amino acids. CDR3 coding DNA: TGTGCTAGTGGTTTGGTACACAATAACTATGGCTACACCTTC. Translated: CASGLVHNNYGYTF.

The rearrangement uses TRBV7-2 and TRBJ2-1; 7 nucleotides align to TRBD2. The CDR3 runs to 13 residues. Trimming took 6 bases from V and 8 from J; bases not matched to a gene: 7. Looked up from germline, CDR1 is SGHTA and CDR2 is FQGNSA. The CDR3 DNA reads as TGTGCCAGCAGTCGAGGACTAGTCGATGAGCAGTTCTTC. It encodes CASSRGLVDEQFF. Based on the CDR3 plus reference TRBV7-2 and TRBJ2-1, the full variable domain is GAGVSQSPSNKVTEKGKDVELRCDPISGHTALYWYRQSLGQGLEFLIYFQGNSAPDKSGLPSDRFSAERTGGSVSTLTIQRTQQEDSAVYLCASSRGLVDEQFFGPGTRLTVL.

The V and J genes are TRBV4-1 and TRBJ2-3, with D possibly TRBD1 on 5 matching bases. The CDR3 length is 15 residues. The V gene's germline CDR1 is MGHRA and CDR2 YSYEKL. Trimming removed 1 base from V and 3 bases from J, with 11 bases in between. In nucleotides, the CDR3 is TGCGCCAGCAGCCAAGTAGGGGTGTATACAGATACGCAGTATTTT. Protein product: CASSQVGVYTDTQYF.

This chain joins TRBV6-5 and TRBJ1-5, with TRBD1 as a possible D gene (6 bases). The CDR3 consists of 14 residues. Germline CDR1 is MNHEY and CDR2 is SVGAGI. The V end was cut by 7 bases, the J end by 1 base, with 11 bases between. The CDR3 nucleotides read TGTGCCAGCAAAGGCGGACAGAGCAATCAGCCCCAGCATTTT. Encoded protein: CASKGGQSNQPQHF.

The chain links TRBV19 to TRBJ2-2, with TRBD2 matching over 12 bases. The CDR3 is 14 amino acids. V lost 6 bases, J lost 7 bases, and 3 bases stayed unmatched. Looked up from germline, CDR1 is LNHDA and CDR2 is SQIVND (reference sequence). CDR3 nucleotide sequence: TGTGCCAGTAGGACTAGCGGGAGCGTCGGGGAGCTGTTTTTT. Translation gives CASRTSGSVGELFF.

V and J are TRBV5-1 and TRBJ2-5, with 9 bases fitting TRBD1. Germline CDR1 is SGHRS and CDR2 is YFSETQ. The CDR3 is made up of 15 amino acids. Trimming removed 4 bases from V and 2 bases from J; junction bases left unmatched: 6. This CDR3 is CASSLADRGQETQYF. The DNA for the CDR3 is TGCGCCAGCAGCCTAGCGGACAGGGGACAAGAGACCCAGTACTTC.

V usage is TRBV6-9 and J usage is TRBJ2-7; 7 positions match TRBD2. Germline V gives CDR1 MNHGY, CDR2 SVAAGI. There are 11 residues in the CDR3. J gave up 11 bases and V 2 bases, and 3 bases lay outside the gene matches. The CDR3 is CASSYLREKYV. CDR3 DNA: TGTGCCAGCAGTTATCTGCGGGAGAAGTACGTC.

The chain employs TRBV3-1 (or the pseudogene TRBV3-2) and TRBJ1-1; 7 bases map to TRBD1. The CDR3 totals 12 residues. With V trimmed by 6 bases and J by 7 bases, 5 bases remained unmatched. Germline CDR1 LGHDT, CDR2 YNNKEL (reference sequence). The CDR3 DNA is TGTGCCAGCAGTTCCCACAGGGGTGAAGCTTTCTTT. It translates to CASSSHRGEAFF.

With respect to this clone: At the DNA level, this CDR3 is encoded by other sequences in the same sample as well. This chain connects TRBV11-3 to TRBJ2-1, with a tentative D call TRBD2 (5 bases). The CDR3 consists of 18 residues. V gave up 2 bases and J gave up 4 bases, with 21 bases separating them. Per germline, CDR1 SGHNT and CDR2 YENEEA. The CDR3 spells CASSLLAGIRLGYNEQFF. The CDR3 DNA is TGTGCCAGCAGCTTACTGGCGGGTATTAGGTTGGGTTACAATGAGCAGTTCTTC.

The rearrangement links TRBV6-2 or TRBV6-3 to TRBJ2-3; a weak D match, TRBD1 (6 bases). Germline V CDR1 and CDR2: MNHEY, SVGEGT. The V end was cut by 2 bases, the J end by 2 bases, with 17 bases between. This CDR3 comprises 17 residues. CDR3 amino acids: CASSYAHQGSTTDTQYF. CDR3 DNA: TGTGCCAGCAGTTACGCGCATCAGGGGTCCACCACAGATACGCAGTATTTT.

V usage is TRBV30 and J usage is TRBJ1-6, with D maybe TRBD1 (5 bases). Trimming removed 7 bases from V and 4 bases from J, with 14 bases in between. The CDR3 sequence is 14 residues long. Germline V CDR1 and CDR2: GTSNPN, SVGIG (reference sequence). The CDR3 DNA reads TGTGCCTCTGGGTCAGGGAGGTATAATTCACCCCTCCACTTT. Translation: CASGSGRYNSPLHF.

The CDR3 DNA reads as TGTGCCAGCAGTTTTGCGGGGCTGCCGGGGGACATTCAGTACTTC. This encodes CASSFAGLPGDIQYF. The V call is TRBV27, the J call TRBJ2-4; tentatively, D is TRBD2 (6 bases). Germline V gene data show CDR1 as MNHEY and CDR2 as SMNVEV (reference sequence). Between the trimmed V and J ends, which lost 3 bases and 8 bases, there was a span of 17 bases. The CDR3 covers 15 residues.

The chain links TRBV30 to TRBJ1-2; TRBD1 might be the D (5 bases). V shed 8 bases and J shed 9 bases, with 22 bases lying between them. The germline V gene has CDR1 GTSNPN and CDR2 SVGIG (reference sequence). This CDR3 is 13 amino acids long. The CDR3 loop reads CARSDTDQLRYTF. CDR3 in DNA: TGTGCCCGATCGGACACGGATCAGCTTCGCTACACCTTC.

This sequence joins TRBV3-1 (or the pseudogene TRBV3-2) and TRBJ1-1; 9 nucleotides match TRBD1. Germline-derived CDR1 and CDR2 are LGHDT and YNNKEL (reference sequence). Trimming removed 5 bases from V and 0 bases from J; junction bases left unmatched: 25. This CDR3 comprises 22 residues. DNA of the CDR3: TGTGCCAGCAGCGACAAAAGAGGAGGTGGTAAGGACAGGGGTAGAATGAACACTGAAGCTTTCTTT. Translated: CASSDKRGGGKDRGRMNTEAFF.

The CDR3: CASSLVGQTNYGYTF. CDR3 DNA sequence: TGTGCCAGCAGCTTAGTTGGACAAACTAACTATGGCTACACCTTC. The rearrangement links TRBV5-4 to TRBJ1-2; possibly TRBD1 for D (5 bases). The CDR3 is 15 amino acids. The V gene's germline CDR1 is SGHNT and CDR2 YYREEE (reference sequence). V was shortened by 2 bases and J by 0 bases, with 11 bases between the two germline ends.

This chain links TRBV11-2 with TRBJ1-5; D may be TRBD1 (6 bases). Deletions cut 5 bases from V and 7 bases from J, with 15 bases between. The CDR3 is made up of 14 amino acids. CDR1 and CDR2 (germline): SGHAT, FQNNGV. The CDR3, as DNA: TGTGCCAGCAGCCATACAGGGTTCAACCAGCCCCAGCATTTT. Its translation: CASSHTGFNQPQHF.

Notes on this clone: Other DNA sequences of this sample code for an identical CDR3. V gene TRBV11-3 combines with J gene TRBJ1-1; D is perhaps TRBD1 (6 bases). V shed 3 bases and J shed 2 bases, with 7 bases lying between them. The germline V gene encodes CDR1 SGHNT and CDR2 YENEEA. The CDR3 sequence is 13 residues long. CDR3 sequence reads: CASSLDSNTEAFF. DNA of the CDR3: TGTGCCAGCAGCTTGGACAGCAACACTGAAGCTTTCTTT.